The clone carrying this T cell receptor beta chain was observed a few times. As yet, its antigen is unknown. Combining a sample-barcoded 5' primer with a J-beta primer mix, a second PCR ran for about 7 to 11 cycles. Each CDR3 protein is one row after TCRdb ran MiXCR on the 5' RACE reads. Of around 500,000 distinct CDR3 sequences detected, about a quarter appear once; the ten largest clones hold 3.6%. The entry originates in a study of blood T cells in healthy people across ages. Study background: Capture by template switching was about one barcoded beta molecule per two T cells.

Each sample yielded at least 6 million isolated PBMCs. Findings and caveats of the study: The fall in TCR beta diversity per million T cells was roughly linear with age.

V gave up 0 bases and J gave up 2 bases, with 10 bases separating them. The CDR3 has 15 amino acids. Looked up from germline, CDR1 is MNHEY and CDR2 is SVGAGI. These same data were also listed under a study on T cells of mothers and their children. That source notes: A few healthy Caucasian mothers, along with their six children, were the donors.

The sequenced sample was blood. The TCR comes from a boy aged 2-15 years in good health. The rearrangement joins TRBV6-5 to TRBJ2-5; D unclear. Here the CDR3 reads CASSYSRSPQETQYF. DNA for the CDR3: TGTGCCAGCAGTTACTCTCGCAGCCCTCAAGAGACCCAGTACTTC.